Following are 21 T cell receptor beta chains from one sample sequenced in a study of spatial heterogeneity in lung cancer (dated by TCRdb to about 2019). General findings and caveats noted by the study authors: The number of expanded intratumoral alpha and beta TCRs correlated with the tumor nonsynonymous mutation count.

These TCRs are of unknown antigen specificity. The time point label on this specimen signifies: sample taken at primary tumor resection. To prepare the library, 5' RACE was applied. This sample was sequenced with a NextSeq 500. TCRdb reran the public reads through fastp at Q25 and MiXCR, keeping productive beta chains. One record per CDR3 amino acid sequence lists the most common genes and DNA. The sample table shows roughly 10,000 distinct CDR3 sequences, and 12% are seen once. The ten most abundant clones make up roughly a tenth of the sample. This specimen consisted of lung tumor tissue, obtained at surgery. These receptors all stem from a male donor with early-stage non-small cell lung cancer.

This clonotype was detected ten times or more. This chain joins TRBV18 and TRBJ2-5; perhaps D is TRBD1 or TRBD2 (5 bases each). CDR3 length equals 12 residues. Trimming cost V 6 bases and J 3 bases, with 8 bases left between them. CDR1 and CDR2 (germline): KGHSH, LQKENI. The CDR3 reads CASSGRKETQYF. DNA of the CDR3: TGTGCCAGCTCGGGACGGAAAGAGACCCAGTACTTC.

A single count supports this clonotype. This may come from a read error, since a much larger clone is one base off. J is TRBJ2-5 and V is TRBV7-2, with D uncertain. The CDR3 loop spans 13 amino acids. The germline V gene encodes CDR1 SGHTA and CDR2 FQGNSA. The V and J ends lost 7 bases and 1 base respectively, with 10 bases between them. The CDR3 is CASNLGAQETQYF. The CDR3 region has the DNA TGTGCCAGCAACTTGGGCGCCCAAGAGACCCAGTACTTC.

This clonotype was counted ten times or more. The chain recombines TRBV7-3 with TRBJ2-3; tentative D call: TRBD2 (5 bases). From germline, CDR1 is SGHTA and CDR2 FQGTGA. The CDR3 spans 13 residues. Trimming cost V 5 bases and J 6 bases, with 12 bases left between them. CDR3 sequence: CASSPGLGDTQYF. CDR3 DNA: TGTGCCAGCAGCCCCGGACTGGGGGATACGCAGTATTTT. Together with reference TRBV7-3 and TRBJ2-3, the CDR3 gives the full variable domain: GAGVSQTPSNKVTEKGKYVELRCDPISGHTALYWYRQSLGQGPEFLIYFQGTGAADDSGLPNDRFFAVRPEGSVSTLKIQRTERGDSAVYLCASSPGLGDTQYFGPGTRLTVL.

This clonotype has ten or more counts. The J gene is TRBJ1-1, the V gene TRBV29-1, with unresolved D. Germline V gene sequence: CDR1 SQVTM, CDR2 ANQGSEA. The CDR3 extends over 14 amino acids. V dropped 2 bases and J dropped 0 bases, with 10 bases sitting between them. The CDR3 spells CSVEPLTVNTEAFF. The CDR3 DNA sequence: TGCAGCGTTGAACCGCTGACCGTGAACACTGAAGCTTTCTTT.

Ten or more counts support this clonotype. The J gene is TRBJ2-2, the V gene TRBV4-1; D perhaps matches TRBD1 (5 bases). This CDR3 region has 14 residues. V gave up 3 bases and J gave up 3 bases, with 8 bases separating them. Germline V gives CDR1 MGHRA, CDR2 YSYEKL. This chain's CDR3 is CASSQPGYTGELFF. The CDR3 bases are TGCGCCAGCAGCCAGCCAGGGTACACCGGGGAGCTGTTTTTT.

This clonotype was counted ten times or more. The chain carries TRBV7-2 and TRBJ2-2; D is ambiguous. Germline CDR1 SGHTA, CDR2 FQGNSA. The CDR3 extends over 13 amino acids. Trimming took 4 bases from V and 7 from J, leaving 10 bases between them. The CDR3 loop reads CASSSVRSGELFF. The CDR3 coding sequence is TGTGCCAGCAGCTCGGTACGGAGCGGGGAGCTGTTTTTT.

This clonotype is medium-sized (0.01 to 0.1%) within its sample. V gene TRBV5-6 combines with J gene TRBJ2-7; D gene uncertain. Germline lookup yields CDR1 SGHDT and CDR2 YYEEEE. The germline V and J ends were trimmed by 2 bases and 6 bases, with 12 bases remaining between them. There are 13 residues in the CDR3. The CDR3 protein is CASSLKGQREQYF. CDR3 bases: TGTGCCAGCAGCTTAAAGGGCCAACGCGAGCAGTACTTC.

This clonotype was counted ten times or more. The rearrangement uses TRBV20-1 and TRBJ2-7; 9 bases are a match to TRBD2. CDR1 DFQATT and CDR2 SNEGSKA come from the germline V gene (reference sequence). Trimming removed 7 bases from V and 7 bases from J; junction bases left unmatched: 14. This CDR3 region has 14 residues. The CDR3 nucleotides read TGCAGTGTTAACAAGGGACTAGCTGCGGTTGAGCAGTACTTC. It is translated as CSVNKGLAAVEQYF.

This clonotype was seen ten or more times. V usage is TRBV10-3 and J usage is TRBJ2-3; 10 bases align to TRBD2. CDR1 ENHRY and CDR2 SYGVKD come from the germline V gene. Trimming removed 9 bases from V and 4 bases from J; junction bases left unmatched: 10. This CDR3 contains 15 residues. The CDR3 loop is CAIRTGTSEADTQYF. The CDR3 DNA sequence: TGTGCCATTCGTACCGGGACTAGCGAAGCAGATACGCAGTATTTT.

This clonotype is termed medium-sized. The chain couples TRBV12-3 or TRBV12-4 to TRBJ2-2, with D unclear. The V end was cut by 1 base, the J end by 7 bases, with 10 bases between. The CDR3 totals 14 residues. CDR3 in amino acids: CASSLGGRHGELFF. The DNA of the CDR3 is TGTGCCAGCAGTTTAGGTGGCAGGCACGGGGAGCTGTTTTTT.

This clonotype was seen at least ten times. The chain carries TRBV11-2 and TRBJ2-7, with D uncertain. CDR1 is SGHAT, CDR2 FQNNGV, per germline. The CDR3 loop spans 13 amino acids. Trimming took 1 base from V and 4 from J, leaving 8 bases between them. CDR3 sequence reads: CASSLVFDYEQYF. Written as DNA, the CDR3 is TGTGCCAGCAGCTTAGTTTTCGATTACGAGCAGTACTTC.

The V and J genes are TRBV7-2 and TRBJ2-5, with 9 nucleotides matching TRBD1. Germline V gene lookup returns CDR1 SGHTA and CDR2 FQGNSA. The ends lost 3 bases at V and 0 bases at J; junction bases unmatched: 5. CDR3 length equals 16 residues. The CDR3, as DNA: TGTGCCAGCAGCTTTAACAGGGGGCGCGACCAAGAGACCCAGTACTTC. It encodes CASSFNRGRDQETQYF. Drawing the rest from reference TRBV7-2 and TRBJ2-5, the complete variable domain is GAGVSQSPSNKVTEKGKDVELRCDPISGHTALYWYRQSLGQGLEFLIYFQGNSAPDKSGLPSDRFSAERTGGSVSTLTIQRTQQEDSAVYLCASSFNRGRDQETQYFGPGTRLLVL.

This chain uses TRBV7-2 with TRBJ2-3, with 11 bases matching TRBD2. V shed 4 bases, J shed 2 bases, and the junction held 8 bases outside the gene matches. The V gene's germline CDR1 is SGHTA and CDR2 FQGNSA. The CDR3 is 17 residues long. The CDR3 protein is CASSSGLAGLVTDTQYF. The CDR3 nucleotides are TGTGCCAGCAGCTCTGGACTAGCGGGTCTGGTCACAGATACGCAGTATTTT.

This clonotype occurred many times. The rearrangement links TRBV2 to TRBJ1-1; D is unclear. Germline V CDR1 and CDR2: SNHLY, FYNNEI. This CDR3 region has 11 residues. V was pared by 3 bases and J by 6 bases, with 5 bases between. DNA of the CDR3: TGTGCCAGCAGTGATTGGTCTGAAGCTTTCTTT. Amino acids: CASSDWSEAFF.

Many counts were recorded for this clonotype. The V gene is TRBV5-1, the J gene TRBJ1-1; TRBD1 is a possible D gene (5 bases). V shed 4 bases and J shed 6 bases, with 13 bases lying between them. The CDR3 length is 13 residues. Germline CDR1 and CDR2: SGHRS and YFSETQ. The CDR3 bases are TGCGCCAGCAGCCAGGGACTTTTCCCTGAAGCTTTCTTT. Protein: CASSQGLFPEAFF. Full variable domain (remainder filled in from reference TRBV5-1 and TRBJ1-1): KAGVTQTPRYLIKTRGQQVTLSCSPISGHRSVSWYQQTPGQGLQFLFEYFSETQRNKGNFPGRFSGRQFSNSRSEMNVSTLELGDSALYLCASSQGLFPEAFFGQGTRLTVV.

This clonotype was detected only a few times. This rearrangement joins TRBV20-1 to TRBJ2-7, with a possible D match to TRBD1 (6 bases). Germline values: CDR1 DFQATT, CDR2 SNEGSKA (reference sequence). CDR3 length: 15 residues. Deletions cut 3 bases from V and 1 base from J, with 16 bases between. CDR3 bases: TGCAGTGCTAGCAATCCAGGGGTTAGATCCTACGAGCAGTACTTC. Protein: CSASNPGVRSYEQYF.

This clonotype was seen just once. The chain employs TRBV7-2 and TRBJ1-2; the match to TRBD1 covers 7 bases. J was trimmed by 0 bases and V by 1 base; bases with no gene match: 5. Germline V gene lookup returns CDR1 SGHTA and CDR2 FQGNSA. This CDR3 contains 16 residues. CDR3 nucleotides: TGTGCCAGCAGCTTAGGACAGGGCCGAGCTAACTATGGCTACACCTTC. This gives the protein CASSLGQGRANYGYTF.

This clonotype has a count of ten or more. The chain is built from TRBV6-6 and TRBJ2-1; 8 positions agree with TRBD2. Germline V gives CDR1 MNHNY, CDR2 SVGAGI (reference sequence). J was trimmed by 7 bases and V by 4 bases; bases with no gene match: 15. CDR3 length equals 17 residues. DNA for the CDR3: TGTGCCAGCAGTTCCAAAAGAGCGGGAGTCGGGGTGAATGAGCAGTTCTTC. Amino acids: CASSSKRAGVGVNEQFF.

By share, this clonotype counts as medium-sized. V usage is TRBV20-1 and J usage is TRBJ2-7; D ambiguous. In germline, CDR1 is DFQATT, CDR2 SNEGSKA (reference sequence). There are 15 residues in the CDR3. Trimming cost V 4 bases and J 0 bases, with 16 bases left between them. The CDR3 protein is CSAKDPGSPSYEQYF. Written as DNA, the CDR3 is TGCAGTGCTAAAGACCCCGGTTCCCCCTCCTACGAGCAGTACTTC.

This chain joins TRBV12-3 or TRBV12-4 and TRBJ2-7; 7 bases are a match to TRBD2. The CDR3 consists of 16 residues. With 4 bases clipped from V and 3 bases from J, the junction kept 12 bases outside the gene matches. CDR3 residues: CASSWGGSGEGYEQYF. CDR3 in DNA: TGTGCCAGCAGTTGGGGAGGGAGTGGCGAGGGCTACGAGCAGTACTTC.

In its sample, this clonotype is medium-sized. The CDR3 is CASSLGSGYGYTF. Written as DNA, the CDR3 is TGTGCCAGCAGCTTAGGGTCCGGTTATGGCTACACCTTC. The chain combines TRBV7-9 with TRBJ1-2; no clear D. From germline, CDR1 is SEHNR and CDR2 FQNEAQ (reference sequence). The ends were cut back, 1 base at V and 5 bases at J, with 8 bases in the middle. CDR3 length equals 13 residues. The variable domain in full, completed from reference TRBV7-9 and TRBJ1-2, reads DTGVSQNPRHKITKRGQNVTFRCDPISEHNRLYWYRQTLGQGPEFLTYFQNEAQLEKSRLLSDRFSAERPKGSFSTLEIQRTEQGDSAMYLCASSLGSGYGYTFGSGTRLTVV.